One and the same sample provided the 8 T cell receptor beta chains below, sequenced in a study of technical replicates of blood from a handful of donors. Assay: immunoSEQ multiplex PCR; the TCRdb copy retains only in-frame clones and omits some. This sample has 65,000 to 85,000 clones, with around nine tenths found just once. Sequencing used T cells isolated from PBMCs. The receptors here all came from a human donor in good health.

Here the CDR3 DNA reads TGTGCCTGGGGACTAGCGGGAGTGTGGGATACGCAGTATTTT. Its protein is CAWGLAGVWDTQYF. V and J are TRBV30 and TRBJ2-3; TRBD2 agrees at 13 bases. CDR1 is GTSNPN, CDR2 SVGIG, per germline (reference sequence). The CDR3 spans 14 residues. V gave up 5 bases and J gave up 6 bases; unmatched junction bases: 5.

The rearrangement links TRBV2 to TRBJ2-7; a weak D match, TRBD2 (5 bases). There are 14 residues in the CDR3. V dropped 7 bases and J dropped 1 base, with 14 bases sitting between them. CDR1 SNHLY and CDR2 FYNNEI come from the germline V gene. The CDR3 DNA reads as TGTGCCAGCATTCATGCCGGGGTTTCCTACGAGCAGTACTTC. The encoded protein is CASIHAGVSYEQYF. Full variable domain (outside the CDR3, taken from reference TRBV2 and TRBJ2-7): EPEVTQTPSHQVTQMGQEVILRCVPISNHLYFYWYRQILGQKVEFLVSFYNNEISEKSEIFDDQFSVERPDGSNFTLKIRSTKLEDSAMYFCASIHAGVSYEQYFGPGTRLTVT.

The J gene is TRBJ1-1, the V gene TRBV6-5, with 9 bases fitting TRBD1. The CDR3 runs to 15 residues. Trimming cost V 2 bases and J 3 bases; bases outside gene matches: 4. The V gene's germline CDR1 is MNHEY and CDR2 SVGAGI. The CDR3 coding sequence is TGTGCCAGCAGTTACCAGACAGGGGGGCACACTGAAGCTTTCTTT. It yields the protein CASSYQTGGHTEAFF.

The chain has TRBV27 and TRBJ2-7, with D uncertain. The CDR3 loop spans 13 amino acids. Per germline, CDR1 MNHEY and CDR2 SMNVEV (reference sequence). The V and J ends lost 3 bases and 3 bases respectively, with 9 bases between them. The CDR3 DNA reads as TGTGCCAGCAGTTTTGGAGTGAACTACGAGCAGTACTTC. It specifies CASSFGVNYEQYF.

The V and J genes are TRBV5-1 and TRBJ2-3, with 8 bases identical to TRBD2. Germline trimming cut 2 bases from V and 4 bases from J; bases unmatched to any gene: 6. Germline-derived CDR1 and CDR2 are SGHRS and YFSETQ. This CDR3 contains 15 residues. For the CDR3, the DNA is TGCGCCAGCAGCTTCTCACTAGCGGACTCAGATACGCAGTATTTT. This codes for CASSFSLADSDTQYF.

The chain combines TRBV19 with TRBJ1-1, with 9 positions matching TRBD1. The germline V gene has CDR1 LNHDA and CDR2 SQIVND (reference sequence). This CDR3 contains 15 residues. Unmatched junction bases numbered 6, after V lost 7 bases and J lost 0 bases. CDR3 bases: TGTGCCAGTAATAACAGGGGGCGACTGAACACTGAAGCTTTCTTT. Translating gives CASNNRGRLNTEAFF.

The chain combines TRBV7-9 with TRBJ2-1; TRBD2 agrees at 8 bases. Trimming took 3 bases from V and 3 from J; bases not matched to a gene: 10. CDR1 is SEHNR, CDR2 FQNEAQ, per germline (reference sequence). The CDR3 totals 17 residues. CDR3 amino acids: CASSFPRGGSNYNEQFF. The CDR3 DNA reads as TGTGCCAGCAGCTTCCCACGGGGGGGGAGTAACTACAATGAGCAGTTCTTC.

V and J are TRBV6-5 and TRBJ2-3; possible D gene TRBD2, 6 bases. The CDR3 loop spans 14 amino acids. Trimming cost V 6 bases and J 11 bases, with 21 bases left between them. Germline V gene sequence: CDR1 MNHEY, CDR2 SVGAGI. The CDR3 nucleotides are TGTGCCAGCAGACAAGGGACTCCCACCCCTATGCAGTATTTT. This translates into CASRQGTPTPMQYF.